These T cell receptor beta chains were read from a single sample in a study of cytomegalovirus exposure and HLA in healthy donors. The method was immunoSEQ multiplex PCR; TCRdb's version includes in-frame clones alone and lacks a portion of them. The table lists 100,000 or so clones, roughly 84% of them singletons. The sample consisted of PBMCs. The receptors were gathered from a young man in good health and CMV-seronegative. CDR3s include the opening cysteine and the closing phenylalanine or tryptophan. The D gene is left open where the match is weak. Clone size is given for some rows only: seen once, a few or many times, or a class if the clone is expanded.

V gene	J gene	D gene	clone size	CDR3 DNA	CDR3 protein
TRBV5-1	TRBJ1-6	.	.	TGCGCCACATCGACAGAGGAAGGGTCACCCCTCCACTTT	CATSTEEGSPLHF
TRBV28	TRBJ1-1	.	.	TGTGCCAGCAGTTTAGGACTTACCTCTGAAGCTTTCTTT	CASSLGLTSEAFF
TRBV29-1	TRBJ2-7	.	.	TGCAGCGTGGGACCCACAGGGTCCTACGAGCAGTACTTC	CSVGPTGSYEQYF
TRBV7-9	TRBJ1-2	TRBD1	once	TGTGCCAGCAGACTCGATTCCGGGACAGGGACTCCTAACTATGGCTACACCTTC	CASRLDSGTGTPNYGYTF
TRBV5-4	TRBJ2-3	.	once	TGTGCCAGCAGCAGTAGGGGATTCCAGGCAGATACGCAGTATTTT	CASSSRGFQADTQYF
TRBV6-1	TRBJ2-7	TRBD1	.	TGTGCCAGCAGTGCCTCCGGGACAGGGTCCTACGAGCAGTACTTC	CASSASGTGSYEQYF
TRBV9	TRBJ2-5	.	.	TGTGCCAGCAGCGTAGATCCGGGTACGGAGACCCAGTACTTC	CASSVDPGTETQYF
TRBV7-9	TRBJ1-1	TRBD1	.	TGTGCCAGCAGCTTAGCAACAGGGGTTGCAGCTTTCTTT	CASSLATGVAAFF
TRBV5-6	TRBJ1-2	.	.	TGTGCCAGCAGCTGGGAGGCGGGAACGGATGGCTACACCTTC	CASSWEAGTDGYTF
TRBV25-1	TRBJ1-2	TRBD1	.	TGTGCCAGCAGAGGGACAGGGGCCAGTGGCTACACCTTC	CASRGTGASGYTF
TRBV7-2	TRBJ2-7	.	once	TGTGCCAGCAGCCCTAGCGCCTACGAGCAGTACTTC	CASSPSAYEQYF
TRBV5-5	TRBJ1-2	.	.	TGTGCCAGCAGCTTGGTAGACACCAATAACTATGGCTACACCTTC	CASSLVDTNNYGYTF
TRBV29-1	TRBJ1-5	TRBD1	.	TGCAGCGTCGGGGACAGTAGCAATCAGCCCCAGCATTTT	CSVGDSSNQPQHF
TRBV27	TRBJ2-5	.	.	TGTGCCAGCAGTCTCCGATCCTTCTCCAGTTCCCAAGAGACCCAGTACTTC	CASSLRSFSSSQETQYF
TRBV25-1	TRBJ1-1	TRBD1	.	TGTGCCAGCAGTGGGACAGGGTATTACACTGAAGCTTTCTTT	CASSGTGYYTEAFF
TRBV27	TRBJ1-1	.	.	TGTGCCAGCAGGTTCCCGGGTGGGAACACTGAAGCTTTCTTT	CASRFPGGNTEAFF
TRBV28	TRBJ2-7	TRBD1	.	TGTGCCAGCACCCGCCAGGGGGACATCTACGAGCAGTACTTC	CASTRQGDIYEQYF